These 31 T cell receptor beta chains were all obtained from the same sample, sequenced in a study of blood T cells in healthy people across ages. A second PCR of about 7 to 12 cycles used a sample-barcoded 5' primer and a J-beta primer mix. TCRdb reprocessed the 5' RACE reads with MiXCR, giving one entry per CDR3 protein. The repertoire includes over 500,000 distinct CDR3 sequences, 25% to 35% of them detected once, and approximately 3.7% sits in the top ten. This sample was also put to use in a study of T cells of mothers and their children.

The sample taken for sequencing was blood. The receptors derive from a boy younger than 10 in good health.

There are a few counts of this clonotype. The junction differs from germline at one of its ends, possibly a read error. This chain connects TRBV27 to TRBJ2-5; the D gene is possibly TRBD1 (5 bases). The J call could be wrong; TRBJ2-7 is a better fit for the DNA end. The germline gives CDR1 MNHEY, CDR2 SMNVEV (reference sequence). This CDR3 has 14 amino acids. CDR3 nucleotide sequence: TGTACCAGCAGTTTAGGGGTATCCTGGGGCGAGCAGTACTTC. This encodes CTSSLGVSWGEQYF.

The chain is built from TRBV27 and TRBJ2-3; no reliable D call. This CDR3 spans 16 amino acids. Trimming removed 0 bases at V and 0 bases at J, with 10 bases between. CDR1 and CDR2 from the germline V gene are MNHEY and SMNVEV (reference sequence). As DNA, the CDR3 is TGTGCCAGCAGTTTATCGATTCAAGCGAGCACAGATACGCAGTATTTT. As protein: CASSLSIQASTDTQYF.

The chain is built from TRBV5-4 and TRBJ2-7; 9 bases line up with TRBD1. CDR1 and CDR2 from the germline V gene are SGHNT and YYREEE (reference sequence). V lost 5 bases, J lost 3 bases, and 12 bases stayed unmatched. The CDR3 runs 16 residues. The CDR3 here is CASRISGTGYIYEQYF. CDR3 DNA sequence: TGTGCCAGCAGAATATCCGGGACAGGGTACATCTACGAGCAGTACTTC.

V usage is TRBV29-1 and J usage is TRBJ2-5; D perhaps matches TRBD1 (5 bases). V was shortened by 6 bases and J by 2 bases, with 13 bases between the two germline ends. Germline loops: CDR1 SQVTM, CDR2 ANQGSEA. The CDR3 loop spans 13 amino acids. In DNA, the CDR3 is TGCAGCGTGGCAGGGCTAGAACAAGAGACCCAGTACTTC. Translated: CSVAGLEQETQYF.

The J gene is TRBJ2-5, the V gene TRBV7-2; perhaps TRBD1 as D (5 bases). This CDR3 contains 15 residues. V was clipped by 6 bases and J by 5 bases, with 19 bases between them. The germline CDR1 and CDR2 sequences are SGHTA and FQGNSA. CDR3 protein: CASSPDRRSYETQYF. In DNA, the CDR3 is TGTGCCAGCAGTCCCGACAGACGGAGTTATGAGACCCAGTACTTC.

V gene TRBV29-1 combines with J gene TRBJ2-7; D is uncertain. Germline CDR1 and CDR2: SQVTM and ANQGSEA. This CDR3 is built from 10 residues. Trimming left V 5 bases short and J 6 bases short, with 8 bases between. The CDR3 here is CSVFSPEQYF. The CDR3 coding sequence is TGCAGCGTTTTTTCACCCGAGCAGTACTTC.

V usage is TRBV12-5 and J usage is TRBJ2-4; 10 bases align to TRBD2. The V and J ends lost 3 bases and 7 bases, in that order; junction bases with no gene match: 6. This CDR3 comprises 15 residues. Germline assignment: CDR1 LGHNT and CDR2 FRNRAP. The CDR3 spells CASGFWSGRANIQYF. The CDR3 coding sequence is TGTGCTAGTGGTTTTTGGAGCGGGAGGGCCAACATTCAGTACTTC.

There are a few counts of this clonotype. The CDR3 nucleotides read TGCAGCTTAAAGCCAGGCTTGTGGTCAAAGTTGTGCAAAAACATTCAGTACTTC. Protein sequence: CSLKPGLWSKLCKNIQYF. The rearrangement links TRBV29-1 to TRBJ2-4; D unclear. Germline V gene lookup returns CDR1 SQVTM and CDR2 ANQGSEA. This CDR3 is built from 18 residues. The V end lost 8 bases, the J end lost 3 bases, and 29 bases lay between the germline ends. The full variable domain, rest sourced from reference TRBV29-1 and TRBJ2-4, is SAVISQKPSRDICQRGTSLTIQCQVDSQVTMMFWYRQQPGQSLTLIATANQGSEATYESGFVIDKFPISRPNLTFSTLTVSNMSPEDSSIYLCSLKPGLWSKLCKNIQYFGAGTRLSVL.

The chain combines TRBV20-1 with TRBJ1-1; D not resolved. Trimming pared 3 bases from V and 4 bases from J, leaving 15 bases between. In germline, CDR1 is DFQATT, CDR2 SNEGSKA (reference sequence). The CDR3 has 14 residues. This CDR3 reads CSASSGLRGTEAFF. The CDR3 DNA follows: TGCAGTGCTAGTTCCGGCCTGCGCGGCACTGAAGCTTTCTTT.

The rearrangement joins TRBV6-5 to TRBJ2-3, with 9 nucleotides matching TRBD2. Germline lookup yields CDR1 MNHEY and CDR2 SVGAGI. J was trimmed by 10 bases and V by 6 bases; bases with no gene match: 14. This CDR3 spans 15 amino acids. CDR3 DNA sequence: TGTGCCAGCAGCCTTGAGGGGCGGGGGGGCTCGGCGCAGTATTTT. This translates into CASSLEGRGGSAQYF.

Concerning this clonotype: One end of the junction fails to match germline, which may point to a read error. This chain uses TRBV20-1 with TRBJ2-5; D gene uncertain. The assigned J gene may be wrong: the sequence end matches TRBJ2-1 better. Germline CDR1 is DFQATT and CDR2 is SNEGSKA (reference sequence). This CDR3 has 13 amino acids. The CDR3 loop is CSLTESSYSEQFF. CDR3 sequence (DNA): TGCAGCTTAACCGAAAGCTCCTACAGTGAGCAGTTCTTC.

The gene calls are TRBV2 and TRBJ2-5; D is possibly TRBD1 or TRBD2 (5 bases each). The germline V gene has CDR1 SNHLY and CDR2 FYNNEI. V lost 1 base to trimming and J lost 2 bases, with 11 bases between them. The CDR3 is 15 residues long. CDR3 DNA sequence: TGTGCCAGCAGTGAAGGTGGGACGCAACAAGAGACCCAGTACTTC. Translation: CASSEGGTQQETQYF.

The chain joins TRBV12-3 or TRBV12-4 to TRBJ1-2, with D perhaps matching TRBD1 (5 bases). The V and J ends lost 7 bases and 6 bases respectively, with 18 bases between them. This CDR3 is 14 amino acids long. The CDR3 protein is CASNSVSGAHGYTF. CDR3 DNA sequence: TGTGCCAGCAATTCCGTCTCCGGGGCCCATGGCTACACCTTC.

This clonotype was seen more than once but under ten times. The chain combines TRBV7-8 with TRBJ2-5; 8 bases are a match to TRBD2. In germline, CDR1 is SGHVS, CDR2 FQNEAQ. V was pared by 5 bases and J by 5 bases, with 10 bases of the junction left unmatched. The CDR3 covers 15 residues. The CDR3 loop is CASSHPGLAEETQYF. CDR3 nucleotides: TGTGCCAGCAGCCATCCCGGACTAGCTGAGGAGACCCAGTACTTC.

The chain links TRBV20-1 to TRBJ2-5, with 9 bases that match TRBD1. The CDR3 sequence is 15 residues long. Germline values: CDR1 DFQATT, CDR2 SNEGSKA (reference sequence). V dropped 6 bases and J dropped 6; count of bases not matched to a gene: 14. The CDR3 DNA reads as TGCAGTGCGCCAGGACAGGGGTCGGTGGAGAAGACCCAGTACTTC. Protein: CSAPGQGSVEKTQYF.

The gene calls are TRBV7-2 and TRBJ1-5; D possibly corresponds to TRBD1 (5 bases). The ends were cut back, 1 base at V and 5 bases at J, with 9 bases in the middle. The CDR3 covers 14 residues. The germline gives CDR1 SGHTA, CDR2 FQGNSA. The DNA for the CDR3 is TGTGCCAGCAGCTTAGTGGCAGGGCATCAGCCCCAGCATTTT. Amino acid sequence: CASSLVAGHQPQHF.

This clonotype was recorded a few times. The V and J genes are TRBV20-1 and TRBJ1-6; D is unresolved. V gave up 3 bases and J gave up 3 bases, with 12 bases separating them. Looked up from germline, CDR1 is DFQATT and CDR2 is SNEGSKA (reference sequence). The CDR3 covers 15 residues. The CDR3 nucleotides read TGCAGTGCTAGGGTATCCGGATACTATAATTCACCCCTCCACTTT. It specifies CSARVSGYYNSPLHF.

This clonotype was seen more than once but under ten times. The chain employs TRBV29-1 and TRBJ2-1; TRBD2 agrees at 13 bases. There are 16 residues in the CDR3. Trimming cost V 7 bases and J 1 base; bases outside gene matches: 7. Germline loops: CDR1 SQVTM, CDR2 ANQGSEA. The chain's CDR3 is CSARLAGGYSYNEQFF. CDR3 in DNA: TGCAGCGCCAGACTAGCGGGGGGATATTCCTACAATGAGCAGTTCTTC.

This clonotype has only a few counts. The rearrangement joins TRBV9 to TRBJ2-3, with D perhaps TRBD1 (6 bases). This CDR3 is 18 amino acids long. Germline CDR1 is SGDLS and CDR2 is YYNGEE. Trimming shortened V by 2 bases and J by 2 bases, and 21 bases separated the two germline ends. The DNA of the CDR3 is TGTGCCAGCAGCGTCGGGGAGAGGCGGACAGCCCTCACAGATACGCAGTATTTT. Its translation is CASSVGERRTALTDTQYF.

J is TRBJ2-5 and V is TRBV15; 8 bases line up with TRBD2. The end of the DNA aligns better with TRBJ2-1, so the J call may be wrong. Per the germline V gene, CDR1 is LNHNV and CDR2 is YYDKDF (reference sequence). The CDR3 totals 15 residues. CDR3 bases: TGTGCCACCAGCCCTCCGGGACTAGTTCATAATGAGCAGTTCTTC. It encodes CATSPPGLVHNEQFF.

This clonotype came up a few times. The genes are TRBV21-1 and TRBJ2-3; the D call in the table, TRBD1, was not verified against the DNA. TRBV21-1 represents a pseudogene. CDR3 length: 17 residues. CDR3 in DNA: TGTGCCAGCAGCAAAGGCACCGGGACAAGTACCTTTGATACGCAGTATTTT. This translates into CASSKGTGTSTFDTQYF.

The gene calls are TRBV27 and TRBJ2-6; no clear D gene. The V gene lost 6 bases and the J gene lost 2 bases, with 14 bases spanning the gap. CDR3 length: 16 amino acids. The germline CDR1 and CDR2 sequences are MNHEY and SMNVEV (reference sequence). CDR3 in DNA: TGTGCCAGCAGAGTTTTAGTGGGGACTGGGGCCAACGTCCTGACTTTC. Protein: CASRVLVGTGANVLTF.

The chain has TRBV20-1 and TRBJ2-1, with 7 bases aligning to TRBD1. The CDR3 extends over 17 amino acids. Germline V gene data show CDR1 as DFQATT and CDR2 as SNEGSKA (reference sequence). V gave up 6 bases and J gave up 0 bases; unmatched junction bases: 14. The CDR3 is CSAPPGTEPFSYNEQFF. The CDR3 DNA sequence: TGCAGTGCCCCCCCAGGGACAGAGCCCTTCTCCTACAATGAGCAGTTCTTC.

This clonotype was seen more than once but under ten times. Here the CDR3 DNA reads TGTGCCAGCAGTTACCGACAGCAAAACACTGAAGCTTTCTTT. Its translation: CASSYRQQNTEAFF. The chain combines TRBV27 with TRBJ1-1, with a weak D call TRBD1 (5 bases). Germline CDR1 reads MNHEY; CDR2 reads SMNVEV (reference sequence). The CDR3 contains 14 residues. Trimming shortened V by 4 bases and J by 2 bases, and 11 bases separated the two germline ends.

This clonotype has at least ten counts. This CDR3 is CASSVTPGQKNIQYF. Written as DNA, the CDR3 is TGTGCCAGCAGCGTAACCCCAGGACAGAAAAACATTCAGTACTTC. The gene calls are TRBV9 and TRBJ2-4; tentatively, D is TRBD1 (6 bases). This CDR3 is 15 amino acids long. The germline CDR1 and CDR2 sequences are SGDLS and YYNGEE. Between the trimmed V and J ends, which lost 1 base and 4 bases, there was a span of 12 bases.

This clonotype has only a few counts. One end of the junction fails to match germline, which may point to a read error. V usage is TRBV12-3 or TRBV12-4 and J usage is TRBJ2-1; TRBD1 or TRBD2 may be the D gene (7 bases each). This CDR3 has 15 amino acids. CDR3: CAGSFRQGPGGEQFF. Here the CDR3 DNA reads TGTGCCGGCAGTTTCAGACAGGGACCGGGGGGTGAGCAGTTCTTC.

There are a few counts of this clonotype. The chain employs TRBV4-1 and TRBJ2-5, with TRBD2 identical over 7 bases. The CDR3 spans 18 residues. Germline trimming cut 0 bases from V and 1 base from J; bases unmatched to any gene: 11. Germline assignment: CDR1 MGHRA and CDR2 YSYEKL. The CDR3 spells CASSQDERLAVIQETQYF. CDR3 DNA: TGCGCCAGCAGCCAAGATGAGAGGCTAGCGGTGATCCAAGAGACCCAGTACTTC.

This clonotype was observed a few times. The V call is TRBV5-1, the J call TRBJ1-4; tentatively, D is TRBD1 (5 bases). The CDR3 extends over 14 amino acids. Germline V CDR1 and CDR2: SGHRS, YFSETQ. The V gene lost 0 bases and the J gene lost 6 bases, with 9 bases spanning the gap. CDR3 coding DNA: TGCGCCAGCAGCTTGGCGGGACCTTATGAAAAACTGTTTTTT. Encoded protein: CASSLAGPYEKLFF.

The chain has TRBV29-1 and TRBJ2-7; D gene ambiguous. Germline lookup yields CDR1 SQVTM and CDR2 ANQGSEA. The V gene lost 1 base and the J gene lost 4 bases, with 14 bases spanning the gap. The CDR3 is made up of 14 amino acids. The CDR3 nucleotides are TGCAGCGTTGAAGCAGGCTACACTCGTTACGAGCAGTACTTC. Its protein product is CSVEAGYTRYEQYF.

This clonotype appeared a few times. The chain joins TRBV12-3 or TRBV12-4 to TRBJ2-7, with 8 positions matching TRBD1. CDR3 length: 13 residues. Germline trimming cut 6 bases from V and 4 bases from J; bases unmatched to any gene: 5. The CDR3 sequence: CASSGTGPYEQYF. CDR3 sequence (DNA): TGTGCCAGCAGCGGGACAGGCCCATACGAGCAGTACTTC.

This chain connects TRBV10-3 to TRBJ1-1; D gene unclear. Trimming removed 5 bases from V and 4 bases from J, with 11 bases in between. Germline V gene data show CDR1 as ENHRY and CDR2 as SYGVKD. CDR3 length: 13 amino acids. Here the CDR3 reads CAISLQEGTEAFF. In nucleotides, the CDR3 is TGTGCCATCAGTCTCCAGGAGGGCACTGAAGCTTTCTTT.